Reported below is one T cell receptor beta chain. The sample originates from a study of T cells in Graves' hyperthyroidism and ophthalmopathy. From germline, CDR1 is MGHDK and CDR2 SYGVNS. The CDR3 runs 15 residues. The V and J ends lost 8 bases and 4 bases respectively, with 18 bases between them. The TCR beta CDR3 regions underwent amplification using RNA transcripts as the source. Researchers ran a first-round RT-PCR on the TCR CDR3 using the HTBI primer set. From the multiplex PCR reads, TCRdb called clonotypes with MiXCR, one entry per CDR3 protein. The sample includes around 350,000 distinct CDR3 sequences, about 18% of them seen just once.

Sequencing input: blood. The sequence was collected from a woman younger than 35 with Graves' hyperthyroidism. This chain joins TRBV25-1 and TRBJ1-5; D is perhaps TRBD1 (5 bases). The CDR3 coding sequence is TGTGCCAGCTCTCCGGCAGGGTGGTCAAATCAGCCCCAGCATTTT. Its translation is CASSPAGWSNQPQHF.